The TCR beta chain under discussion was sequenced for a study of blood T cell repertoires in COVID-19. CDR1 is SEHNR and CDR2 is FQNEAQ in the germline V gene (reference sequence). The CDR3 spans 13 residues. The V end lost 1 base, the J end lost 2 bases, and 6 bases lay between the germline ends. Using immunoSEQ multiplex PCR, the repertoire was profiled, and TCRdb retains in-frame clones only, with some absent. Here the sample spans under 30,000 clones, about 80% being singletons. The receptor comes from a human donor in a cohort sampled during active COVID-19. This chain links TRBV7-9 with TRBJ2-7, with unresolved D. Sequenced sample: peripheral blood. Here the CDR3 reads CASSLVQPYEQYF. CDR3 DNA: TGTGCCAGCAGCTTAGTACAGCCCTACGAGCAGTACTTC.